The 16 T cell receptor beta chains below all came from one sample that was sequenced in a study of shared clonotypes between healthy human individuals. Assay: immunoSEQ multiplex PCR; the TCRdb copy retains only in-frame clones and omits some. The table records 640,000 or so clones, more than 70% of them present only once. Sample: memory CD4+ T cells sorted from blood. Subset in this sample: CD45RA-negative fraction. These receptors originate from a woman between 25 and 40 years old in good health.

V usage is TRBV5-1 and J usage is TRBJ2-5, with 11 bases aligning to TRBD2. J was trimmed by 5 bases and V by 1 base; bases with no gene match: 10. This CDR3 is built from 17 residues. Germline V gives CDR1 SGHRS, CDR2 YFSETQ. CDR3 in amino acids: CASSLFGLAGGGETQYF. DNA for the CDR3: TGCGCCAGCAGCTTGTTCGGGCTAGCGGGAGGAGGTGAGACCCAGTACTTC.

The chain carries TRBV7-6 and TRBJ2-1, with D possibly being TRBD2 (5 bases). This CDR3 is built from 15 residues. The V gene's germline CDR1 is SGHVS and CDR2 FNYEAQ. The ends were cut back, 1 base at V and 2 bases at J, with 9 bases in the middle. CDR3 nucleotide sequence: TGTGCCAGCAGCTTAGATACGGGAACCTACAATGAGCAGTTCTTC. Protein sequence: CASSLDTGTYNEQFF.

This clone was found many times. The rearrangement joins TRBV10-3 to TRBJ1-1; a weak D match, TRBD1 (5 bases). The CDR3 consists of 15 residues. The V and J ends lost 4 bases and 7 bases respectively, with 19 bases between them. Germline V gene lookup returns CDR1 ENHRY and CDR2 SYGVKD. CDR3 sequence (DNA): TGTGCCATCAGTGGGGGCGGCGTTTTGAGGGTTGAAGCTTTCTTT. Protein sequence: CAISGGGVLRVEAFF.

The rearrangement joins TRBV5-4 to TRBJ1-2; D uncertain. Per germline, CDR1 SGHNT and CDR2 YYREEE (reference sequence). V lost 0 bases and J lost 5, with 8 bases in between. The CDR3 totals 13 residues. This CDR3 is CASSLERAYGYTF. CDR3 DNA sequence: TGTGCCAGCAGCTTGGAAAGGGCTTATGGCTACACCTTC.

This sequence joins TRBV19 and TRBJ1-5, with 10 bases that match TRBD1. Germline CDR1 is LNHDA and CDR2 is SQIVND (reference sequence). The CDR3 has 15 amino acids. Losses at the gene ends were 4 bases for V and 6 bases for J; bases not matched to a gene: 6. Here the CDR3 DNA reads TGTGCCAGTAGTAGGACAGGGGGGGCGGGTCAGCCCCAGCATTTT. This sequence encodes CASSRTGGAGQPQHF.

Here the CDR3 DNA reads TGCGCCAGCAGCTTGTCCGGGGCCAACAATGAGCAGTTCTTC. This encodes CASSLSGANNEQFF. The chain couples TRBV5-1 to TRBJ2-1; D assignment may be TRBD1 or TRBD2 (5 bases each). Germline V gives CDR1 SGHRS, CDR2 YFSETQ. Trimming removed 1 base at V and 5 bases at J, with 10 bases between. This CDR3 is 14 amino acids long. Combining the CDR3 with reference TRBV5-1 and TRBJ2-1 gives the whole variable domain KAGVTQTPRYLIKTRGQQVTLSCSPISGHRSVSWYQQTPGQGLQFLFEYFSETQRNKGNFPGRFSGRQFSNSRSEMNVSTLELGDSALYLCASSLSGANNEQFFGPGTRLTVL.

Details on this clone: The same CDR3 also results from other DNA sequences found in this sample. This chain joins TRBV18 and TRBJ1-4; 9 bases are a match to TRBD1. This CDR3 is built from 14 residues. The germline gives CDR1 KGHSH, CDR2 LQKENI. With 2 bases clipped from V and 8 bases from J, the junction kept 3 bases outside the gene matches. CDR3 in DNA: TGTGCCAGCTCACCAGGACAGGGGAGCGAAAAACTGTTTTTT. Encoded protein: CASSPGQGSEKLFF.

The V call is TRBV10-3, the J call TRBJ1-1, with 9 bases aligning to TRBD1. In germline, CDR1 is ENHRY, CDR2 SYGVKD. There are 12 residues in the CDR3. V trimming: 10 bases; J trimming: 6 bases; junction bases outside the gene matches: 6. The CDR3 sequence: CASGQGRAEAFF. The CDR3 DNA sequence: TGTGCCAGCGGACAGGGGCGCGCTGAAGCTTTCTTT.

V gene TRBV19 combines with J gene TRBJ2-3, with D possibly matching TRBD1 (6 bases). V was pared by 7 bases and J by 0 bases, with 14 bases between. The CDR3 is 15 residues long. The V gene's germline CDR1 is LNHDA and CDR2 SQIVND (reference sequence). The CDR3 DNA reads TGTGCCAGTATCCCGGGACACACCAGCACAGATACGCAGTATTTT. Translating it yields CASIPGHTSTDTQYF.

V and J are TRBV4-2 and TRBJ2-3, with 9 bases matching TRBD2. Germline CDR1 LGHNA, CDR2 YNFKEQ. This CDR3 comprises 16 residues. With V trimmed by 3 bases and J by 6 bases, 10 bases remained unmatched. DNA of the CDR3: TGTGCCAGCAGCCAGGCCGGGACTAGCTGGGGGGATACGCAGTATTTT. Its protein is CASSQAGTSWGDTQYF.

The rearrangement joins TRBV11-1 to TRBJ2-1, with 8 bases matching TRBD2. V gave up 4 bases and J gave up 5 bases; unmatched junction bases: 13. CDR1 SGHAT and CDR2 FQDESV come from the germline V gene (reference sequence). The CDR3 length is 17 residues. The CDR3 DNA reads as TGTGCCAGCAGCTCCCTATGGGGGGTAGCGGGGAACAATGAGCAGTTCTTC. As protein: CASSSLWGVAGNNEQFF.

This rearrangement joins TRBV9 to TRBJ2-7, with D tentatively TRBD2 (6 bases). The germline V and J ends were trimmed by 0 bases and 2 bases, with 12 bases remaining between them. CDR1 is SGDLS, CDR2 YYNGEE, per germline. This CDR3 contains 15 residues. The CDR3 is CASSVAVGGTYEQYF. The CDR3 nucleotides read TGTGCCAGCAGCGTAGCGGTTGGGGGGACCTACGAGCAGTACTTC.

This clone was seen ten or more times. The V and J genes are TRBV6-1 and TRBJ1-2, with 7 bases identical to TRBD1. The CDR3 runs 15 residues. CDR1 is MNHNS, CDR2 SASEGT, per germline. J was trimmed by 4 bases and V by 3 bases; bases with no gene match: 8. The CDR3 is CASSEGQIVAYGYTF. The CDR3 DNA follows: TGTGCCAGCAGTGAGGGACAGATTGTCGCCTATGGCTACACCTTC.

This chain connects TRBV29-1 to TRBJ1-1, with D unclear. CDR3 length: 13 residues. Germline CDR1 and CDR2: SQVTM and ANQGSEA. Trimming removed 5 bases from V and 1 base from J, with 11 bases in between. The CDR3 loop reads CSVMERGNTEAFF. The CDR3 DNA is TGCAGCGTTATGGAGCGTGGGAACACTGAAGCTTTCTTT.

The genes are TRBV7-2 and TRBJ1-4, with D perhaps matching TRBD1 (5 bases). This CDR3 has 12 amino acids. V gave up 5 bases and J gave up 11 bases, with 12 bases separating them. The germline CDR1 and CDR2 sequences are SGHTA and FQGNSA. The CDR3 coding sequence is TGTGCCAGCAGCAAGGGGAGTCAGAAACTGTTTTTT. This translates into CASSKGSQKLFF. Full variable domain (rest looked up from reference TRBV7-2 and TRBJ1-4): GAGVSQSPSNKVTEKGKDVELRCDPISGHTALYWYRQSLGQGLEFLIYFQGNSAPDKSGLPSDRFSAERTGGSVSTLTIQRTQQEDSAVYLCASSKGSQKLFFGSGTQLSVL.

V gene TRBV7-2 combines with J gene TRBJ2-2, with a tentative D call TRBD2 (5 bases). The germline V gene has CDR1 SGHTA and CDR2 FQGNSA. V was shortened by 5 bases and J by 5 bases, with 9 bases between the two germline ends. This CDR3 is built from 13 residues. CDR3 in amino acids: CASSEDFTGELFF. In DNA, the CDR3 is TGTGCCAGCAGCGAGGACTTTACCGGGGAGCTGTTTTTT.